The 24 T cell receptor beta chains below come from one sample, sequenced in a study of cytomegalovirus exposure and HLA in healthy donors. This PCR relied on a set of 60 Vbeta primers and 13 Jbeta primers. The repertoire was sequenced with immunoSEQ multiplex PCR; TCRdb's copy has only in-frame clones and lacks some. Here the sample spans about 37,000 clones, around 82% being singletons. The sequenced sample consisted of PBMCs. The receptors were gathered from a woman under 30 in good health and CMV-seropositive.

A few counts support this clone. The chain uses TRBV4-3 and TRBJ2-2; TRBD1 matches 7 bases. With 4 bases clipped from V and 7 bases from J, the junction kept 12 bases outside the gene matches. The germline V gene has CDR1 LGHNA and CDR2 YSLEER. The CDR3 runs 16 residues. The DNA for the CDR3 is TGCGCCAGCAGCCCAAACTTACAGGGGAGCGTCGGGGAGCTGTTTTTT. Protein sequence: CASSPNLQGSVGELFF.

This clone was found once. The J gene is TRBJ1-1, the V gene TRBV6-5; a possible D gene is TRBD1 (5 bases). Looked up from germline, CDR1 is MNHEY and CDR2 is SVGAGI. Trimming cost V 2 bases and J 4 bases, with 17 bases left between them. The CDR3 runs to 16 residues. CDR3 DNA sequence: TGTGCCAGCAGTTACGGGGGGAGGGAAGGCGGCACTGAAGCTTTCTTT. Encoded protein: CASSYGGREGGTEAFF.

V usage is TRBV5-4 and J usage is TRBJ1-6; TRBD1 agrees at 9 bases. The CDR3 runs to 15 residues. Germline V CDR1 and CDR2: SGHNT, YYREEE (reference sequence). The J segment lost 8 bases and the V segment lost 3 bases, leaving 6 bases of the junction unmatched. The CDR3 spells CASSSLRDRDSPLHF. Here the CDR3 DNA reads TGTGCCAGCAGCTCGCTCCGGGACAGGGATTCACCCCTCCACTTT.

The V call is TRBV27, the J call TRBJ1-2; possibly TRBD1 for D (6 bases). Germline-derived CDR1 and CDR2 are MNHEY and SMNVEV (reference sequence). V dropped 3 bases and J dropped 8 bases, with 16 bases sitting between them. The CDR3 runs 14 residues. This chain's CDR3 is CASSFSPRGRGYTF. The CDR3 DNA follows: TGTGCCAGCAGTTTCTCTCCCAGGGGAAGGGGCTACACCTTC.

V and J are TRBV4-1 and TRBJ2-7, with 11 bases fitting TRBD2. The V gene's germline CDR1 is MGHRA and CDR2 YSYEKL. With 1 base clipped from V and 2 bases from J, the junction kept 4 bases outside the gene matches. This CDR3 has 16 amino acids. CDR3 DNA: TGCGCCAGCAGCCAAGTGGGGACTAGCGGAACCTACGAGCAGTACTTC. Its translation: CASSQVGTSGTYEQYF.

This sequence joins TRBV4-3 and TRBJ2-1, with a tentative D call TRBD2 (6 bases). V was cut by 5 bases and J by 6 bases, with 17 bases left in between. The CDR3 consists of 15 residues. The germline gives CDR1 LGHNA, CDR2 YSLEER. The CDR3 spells CASSTGLQGGNEQFF. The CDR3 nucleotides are TGCGCCAGCAGCACTGGACTTCAGGGAGGCAATGAGCAGTTCTTC.

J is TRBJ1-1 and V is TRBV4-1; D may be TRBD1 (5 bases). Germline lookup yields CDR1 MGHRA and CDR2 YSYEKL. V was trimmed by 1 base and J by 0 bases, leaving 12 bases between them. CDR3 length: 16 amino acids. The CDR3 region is CASSQVGTLMNTEAFF. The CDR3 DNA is TGCGCCAGCAGCCAAGTGGGGACTCTTATGAACACTGAAGCTTTCTTT.

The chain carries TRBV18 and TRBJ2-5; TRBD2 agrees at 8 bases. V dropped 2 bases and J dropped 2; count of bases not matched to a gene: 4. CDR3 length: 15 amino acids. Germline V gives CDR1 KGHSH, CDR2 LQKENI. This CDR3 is CASSPVRGAQETQYF. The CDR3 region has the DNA TGTGCCAGCTCACCAGTGCGGGGGGCACAAGAGACCCAGTACTTC.

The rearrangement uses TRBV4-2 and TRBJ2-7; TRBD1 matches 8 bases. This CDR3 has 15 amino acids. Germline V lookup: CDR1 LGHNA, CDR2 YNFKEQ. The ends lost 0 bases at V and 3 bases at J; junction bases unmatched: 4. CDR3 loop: CASSQETGEGYEQYF. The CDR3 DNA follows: TGTGCCAGCAGCCAAGAGACAGGGGAAGGCTACGAGCAGTACTTC.

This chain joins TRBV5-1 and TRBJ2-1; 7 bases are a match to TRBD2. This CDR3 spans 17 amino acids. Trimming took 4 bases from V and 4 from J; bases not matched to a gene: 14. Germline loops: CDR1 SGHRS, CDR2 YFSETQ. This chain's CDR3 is CASSRTPAGVRYNEQFF. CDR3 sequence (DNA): TGCGCCAGCAGCCGGACCCCTGCGGGGGTCCGGTACAATGAGCAGTTCTTC. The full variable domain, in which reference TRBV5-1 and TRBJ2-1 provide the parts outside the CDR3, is KAGVTQTPRYLIKTRGQQVTLSCSPISGHRSVSWYQQTPGQGLQFLFEYFSETQRNKGNFPGRFSGRQFSNSRSEMNVSTLELGDSALYLCASSRTPAGVRYNEQFFGPGTRLTVL.

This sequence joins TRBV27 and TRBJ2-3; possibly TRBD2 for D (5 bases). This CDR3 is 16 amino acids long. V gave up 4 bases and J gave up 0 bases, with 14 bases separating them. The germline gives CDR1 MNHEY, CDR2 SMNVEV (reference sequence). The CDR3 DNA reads TGTGCCAGCAGTTGGGCCCGGGGTCCTAGCACAGATACGCAGTATTTT. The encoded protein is CASSWARGPSTDTQYF.

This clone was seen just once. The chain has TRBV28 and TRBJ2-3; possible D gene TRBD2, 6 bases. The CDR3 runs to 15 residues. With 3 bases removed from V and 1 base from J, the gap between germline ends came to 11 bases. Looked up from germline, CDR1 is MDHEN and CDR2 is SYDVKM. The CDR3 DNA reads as TGTGCCAGCAGTTTCGGGGCTAGCGGCACAGATACGCAGTATTTT. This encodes CASSFGASGTDTQYF.

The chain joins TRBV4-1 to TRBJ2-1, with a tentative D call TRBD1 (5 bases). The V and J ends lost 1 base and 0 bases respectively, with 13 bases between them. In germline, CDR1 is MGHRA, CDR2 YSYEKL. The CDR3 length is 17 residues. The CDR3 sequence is CASSQVQGLTSYNEQFF. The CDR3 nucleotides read TGCGCCAGCAGCCAAGTGCAGGGTCTAACCTCCTACAATGAGCAGTTCTTC.

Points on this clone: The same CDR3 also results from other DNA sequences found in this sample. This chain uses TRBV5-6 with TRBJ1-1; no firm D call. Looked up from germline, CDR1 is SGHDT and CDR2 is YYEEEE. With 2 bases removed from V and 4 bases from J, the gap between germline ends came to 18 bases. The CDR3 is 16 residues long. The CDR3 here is CASSLSDASRSTEAFF. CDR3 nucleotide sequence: TGTGCCAGCAGCTTATCTGACGCCTCAAGGAGCACTGAAGCTTTCTTT. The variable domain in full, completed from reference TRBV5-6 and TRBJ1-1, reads DAGVTQSPTHLIKTRGQQVTLRCSPKSGHDTVSWYQQALGQGPQFIFQYYEEEERQRGNFPDRFSGHQFPNYSSELNVNALLLGDSALYLCASSLSDASRSTEAFFGQGTRLTVV.

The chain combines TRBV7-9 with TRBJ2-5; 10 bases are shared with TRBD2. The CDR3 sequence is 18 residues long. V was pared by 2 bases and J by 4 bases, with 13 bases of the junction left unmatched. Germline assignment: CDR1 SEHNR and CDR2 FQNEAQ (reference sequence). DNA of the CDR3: TGTGCCAGCAGCTTATTAGGGACTAGCGTCCTCCCTCGAGAGACCCAGTACTTC. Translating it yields CASSLLGTSVLPRETQYF. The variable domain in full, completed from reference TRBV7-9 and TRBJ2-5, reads DTGVSQNPRHKITKRGQNVTFRCDPISEHNRLYWYRQTLGQGPEFLTYFQNEAQLEKSRLLSDRFSAERPKGSFSTLEIQRTEQGDSAMYLCASSLLGTSVLPRETQYFGPGTRLLVL.

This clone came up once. The CDR3: CASSSSRDRVAYEQYF. The CDR3 region has the DNA TGTGCCAGCAGCTCCTCCCGGGACAGGGTCGCCTACGAGCAGTACTTC. The chain employs TRBV7-2 and TRBJ2-7; 9 nucleotides agree with TRBD1. CDR1 SGHTA and CDR2 FQGNSA come from the germline V gene. This CDR3 region has 16 residues. The V gene end was trimmed by 4 bases and the J gene end by 2 bases; junction bases not matched to a gene: 9. The full variable domain, in which reference TRBV7-2 and TRBJ2-7 provide the parts outside the CDR3, is GAGVSQSPSNKVTEKGKDVELRCDPISGHTALYWYRQSLGQGLEFLIYFQGNSAPDKSGLPSDRFSAERTGGSVSTLTIQRTQQEDSAVYLCASSSSRDRVAYEQYFGPGTRLTVT.

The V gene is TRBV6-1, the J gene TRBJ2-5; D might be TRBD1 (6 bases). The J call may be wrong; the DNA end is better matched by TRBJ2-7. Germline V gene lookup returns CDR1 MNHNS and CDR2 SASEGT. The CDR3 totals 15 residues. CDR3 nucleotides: TGTGCCAGTGGGGGCCAGGGACACCCAAAAGACGAGCAGTACTTC. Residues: CASGGQGHPKDEQYF.

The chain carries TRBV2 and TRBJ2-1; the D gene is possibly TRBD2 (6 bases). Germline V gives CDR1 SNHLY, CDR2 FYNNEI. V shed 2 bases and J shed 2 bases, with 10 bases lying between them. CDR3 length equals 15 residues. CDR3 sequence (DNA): TGTGCCAGCAGTGAACGGCGGGACCCCTACAATGAGCAGTTCTTC. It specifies CASSERRDPYNEQFF. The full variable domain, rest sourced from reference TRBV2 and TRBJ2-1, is EPEVTQTPSHQVTQMGQEVILRCVPISNHLYFYWYRQILGQKVEFLVSFYNNEISEKSEIFDDQFSVERPDGSNFTLKIRSTKLEDSAMYFCASSERRDPYNEQFFGPGTRLTVL.

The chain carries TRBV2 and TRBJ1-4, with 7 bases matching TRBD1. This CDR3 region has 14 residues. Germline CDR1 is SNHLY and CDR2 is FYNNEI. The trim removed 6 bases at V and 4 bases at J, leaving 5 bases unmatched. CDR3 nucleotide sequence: TGTGCCAGCAGGTCGACAGGGCGTAATGAAAAACTGTTTTTT. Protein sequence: CASRSTGRNEKLFF.

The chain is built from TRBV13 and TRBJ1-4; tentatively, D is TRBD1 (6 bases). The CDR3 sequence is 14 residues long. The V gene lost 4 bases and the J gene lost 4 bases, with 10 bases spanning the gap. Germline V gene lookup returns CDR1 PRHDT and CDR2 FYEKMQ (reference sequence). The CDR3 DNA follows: TGTGCCAGCAGCTCCGGACAGCATAATGAAAAACTGTTTTTT. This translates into CASSSGQHNEKLFF.

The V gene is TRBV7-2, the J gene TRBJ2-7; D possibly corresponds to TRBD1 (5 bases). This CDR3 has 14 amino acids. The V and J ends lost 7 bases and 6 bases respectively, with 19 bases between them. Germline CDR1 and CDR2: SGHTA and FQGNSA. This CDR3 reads CASTPRGYLGEQYF. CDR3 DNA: TGTGCCAGCACTCCAAGGGGCTATCTCGGCGAGCAGTACTTC.

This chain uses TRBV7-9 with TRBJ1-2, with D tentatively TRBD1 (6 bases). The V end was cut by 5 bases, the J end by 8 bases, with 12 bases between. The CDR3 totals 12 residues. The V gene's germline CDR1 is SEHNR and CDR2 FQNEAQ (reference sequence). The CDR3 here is CASSPGVRGYTF. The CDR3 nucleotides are TGTGCCAGCAGCCCAGGGGTTCGGGGCTACACCTTC.

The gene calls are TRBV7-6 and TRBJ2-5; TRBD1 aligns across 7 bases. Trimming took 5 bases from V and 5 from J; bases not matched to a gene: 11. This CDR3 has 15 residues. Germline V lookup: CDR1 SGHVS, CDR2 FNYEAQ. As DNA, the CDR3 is TGTGCCAGCAGCGTACAGGGGTCACGACGGGAGACCCAGTACTTC. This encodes CASSVQGSRRETQYF.

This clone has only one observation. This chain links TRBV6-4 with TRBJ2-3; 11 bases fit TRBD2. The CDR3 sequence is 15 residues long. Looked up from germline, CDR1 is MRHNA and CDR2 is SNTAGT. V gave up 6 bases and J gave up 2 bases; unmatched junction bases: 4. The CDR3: CASSGTSGDTDTQYF. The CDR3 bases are TGTGCCAGCAGCGGGACTAGCGGAGACACAGATACGCAGTATTTT.